This record looks at one T cell receptor beta chain sequence and its context. PCR primers comprised 60 Vbeta and 13 Jbeta primers. Generated by immunoSEQ multiplex PCR, the TCRdb table keeps only in-frame clones and is missing some. Found here are some 76,000 clones; the top ten clones hold about 0.83%. This specimen comes from a study of cytomegalovirus exposure and HLA in healthy donors. The CDR3 is 16 residues long. V was trimmed by 1 base and J by 0 bases, leaving 11 bases between them. Per the germline V gene, CDR1 is SGHTS and CDR2 is YDEGEE. The chain uses TRBV5-8 and TRBJ1-3; D ambiguous. The TCR was taken from a boy younger than 18 in good health and CMV-seronegative. The sequencing input was PBMCs. In DNA, the CDR3 is TGTGCCAGCAGCTTGTTTAGGCGGTTCTCTGGAAACACCATATATTTT. Protein: CASSLFRRFSGNTIYF.